This T cell receptor (beta chain) originates from a study of shared clonotypes between healthy human individuals. Naive CD8 cells comprised CD45RO-negative, CCR7-positively selected cells, excluding terminally differentiated effector memory CD45RA+ cells. Trimming removed 0 bases at V and 4 bases at J, with 13 bases between. Germline assignment: CDR1 SGHRS and CDR2 YFSETQ. This CDR3 comprises 15 residues. Some clones are missing from TCRdb's copy, which holds only in-frame ones; the method was immunoSEQ multiplex PCR. This table holds some 1,900,000 clones, about 95% found once. The source is a man younger than 35 in good health. The V call is TRBV5-1, the J call TRBJ1-1; weak D call: TRBD1 (6 bases). Material: naive CD8+ T cells sorted from blood. The CDR3 DNA reads as TGCGCCAGCAGCTTGGTGCTACAGGGAGGCACTGAAGCTTTCTTT. Translated: CASSLVLQGGTEAFF.